This T cell receptor beta chain was found in a study of blood T cell repertoires in COVID-19. The overall study: Researchers got acute and convalescent COVID-19 samples from the United States, Italy and Spain. T cells, B-cell-depleted T cells, or PBMCs provided the cDNA or gDNA that served as material.

This clone was seen a single time. In the original workflow: Amplified reference gene primers provided the basis for estimating nucleated cell counts. The assay was immunoSEQ multiplex PCR, and TCRdb's table has in-frame clones only and misses some. V and J calls plus clone size are reproduced from that table; the DNA served to infer D and trimming. This table holds tens of thousands of clones, roughly 83% found once. CDR1 is MNHEY, CDR2 SVGEGT, per germline. V lost 2 bases to trimming and J lost 8 bases, with 16 bases between them. CDR3 length: 15 amino acids. This chain uses TRBV6-2 or TRBV6-3 with TRBJ2-1; D is unresolved. Sequencing input: peripheral blood. This receptor was taken from a man aged 40-50 years with acute or convalescent COVID-19. CDR3 region: CASSYPRSAVDEQFF. CDR3 DNA: TGTGCCAGCAGTTACCCTAGGTCGGCCGTCGATGAGCAGTTCTTC.